This T cell receptor (beta chain) is drawn from a study of T cell changes during pregnancy in multiple sclerosis. The repertoire was sequenced with immunoSEQ multiplex PCR; TCRdb's copy has only in-frame clones and lacks some. The sample comprises around 130,000 clones, approximately 96% of which are singletons, and 0.44% rests with the top ten. The CDR3 contains 13 residues. Germline V gene lookup returns CDR1 SGHRS and CDR2 YFSETQ. With 0 bases removed from V and 7 bases from J, the gap between germline ends came to 8 bases. The sequence derives from a female donor with multiple sclerosis, enrolled in a pregnancy study. V and J are TRBV5-1 and TRBJ2-1; no clear D. Sequences were derived from peripheral blood, sampled after pregnancy. This chain's CDR3 is CASSLVVENEQFF. Written as DNA, the CDR3 is TGCGCCAGCAGCTTGGTGGTAGAAAATGAGCAGTTCTTC.